This T cell receptor beta chain derives from a study of blood T cell repertoires in COVID-19. Germline V gene lookup returns CDR1 PRHDT and CDR2 FYEKMQ (reference sequence). V dropped 0 bases and J dropped 8; count of bases not matched to a gene: 11. The CDR3 is 16 residues long. Assay used: immunoSEQ multiplex PCR; TCRdb lists only in-frame clones, some missing. This sample has approximately 270,000 clones, with about 80% found just once. The chain has TRBV13 and TRBJ1-1; 8 bases agree with TRBD1. What was sequenced was peripheral blood. The sequence was collected from a person between 65 and 79 years old with COVID-19, enrolled during active disease. Here the CDR3 reads CASSLGRQGAIGEAFF. As DNA, the CDR3 is TGTGCCAGCAGCTTAGGTCGGCAGGGGGCGATCGGGGAAGCTTTCTTT.